These 22 T cell receptor beta chains were sequenced from one sample in a study of blood T cell repertoires in COVID-19. TCRdb's table, derived via immunoSEQ multiplex PCR, lists solely in-frame clones and lacks some. The sample shows 210,000 or so clones, more than 70% of them seen only once. The sample comprised peripheral blood. The origin of the receptors is a woman aged 40 to 50 who had recovered from COVID-19.

V is TRBV19 and J is TRBJ1-2; 9 bases are shared with TRBD1. This CDR3 has 12 amino acids. The germline V gene encodes CDR1 LNHDA and CDR2 SQIVND (reference sequence). V was pared by 6 bases and J by 4 bases, with 0 bases of the junction left unmatched. This CDR3 reads CASRTGGYGYTF. The CDR3 nucleotides read TGTGCCAGTAGGACAGGGGGCTATGGCTACACCTTC.

This clone was counted a single time. The J gene is TRBJ1-1, the V gene TRBV7-9; no clear D gene. Trimming shortened V by 1 base and J by 3 bases, and 9 bases separated the two germline ends. The CDR3 runs 14 residues. The V gene's germline CDR1 is SEHNR and CDR2 FQNEAQ (reference sequence). The CDR3 DNA sequence: TGTGCCAGCAGCTTAGGAACATCTGACACTGAAGCTTTCTTT. Translation: CASSLGTSDTEAFF. Based on the CDR3 plus reference TRBV7-9 and TRBJ1-1, the full variable domain is DTGVSQNPRHKITKRGQNVTFRCDPISEHNRLYWYRQTLGQGPEFLTYFQNEAQLEKSRLLSDRFSAERPKGSFSTLEIQRTEQGDSAMYLCASSLGTSDTEAFFGQGTRLTVV.

The CDR3 DNA reads TGCGCCAGCAGCTTGGCCGCCGGACAGGGGGAGCTGTTTTTT. This encodes CASSLAAGQGELFF. V is TRBV5-1 and J is TRBJ2-2, with D possibly TRBD1 on 6 matching bases. The CDR3 length is 14 residues. Germline CDR1 reads SGHRS; CDR2 reads YFSETQ. V lost 0 bases to trimming and J lost 8 bases, with 11 bases between them.

A single count supports this clone. This chain connects TRBV24-1 to TRBJ2-1; 8 bases line up with TRBD2. The junction had 7 bases not matched to a gene; V was cut back by 7 bases and J by 3 bases. CDR3 length: 15 residues. Germline lookup yields CDR1 KGHDR and CDR2 SFDVKD. The CDR3 region is CATSGAGGRYNEQFF. In DNA, the CDR3 is TGTGCCACCAGCGGGGCGGGGGGTCGCTACAATGAGCAGTTCTTC.

V is TRBV18 and J is TRBJ2-1; 9 bases line up with TRBD2. The ends lost 0 bases at V and 5 bases at J; junction bases unmatched: 5. The CDR3 runs to 16 residues. Germline V gene sequence: CDR1 KGHSH, CDR2 LQKENI. The CDR3 region is CASSPPGLAANNEQFF. The DNA for the CDR3 is TGTGCCAGCTCACCACCGGGACTAGCCGCTAACAATGAGCAGTTCTTC.

The chain is built from TRBV11-3 and TRBJ2-1, with D maybe TRBD1 (7 bases). This CDR3 has 16 residues. Germline assignment: CDR1 SGHNT and CDR2 YENEEA. V dropped 1 base and J dropped 7 bases, with 17 bases sitting between them. CDR3 residues: CASSLAGAGGQNEQFF. DNA of the CDR3: TGTGCCAGCAGCTTAGCTGGGGCAGGGGGGCAAAATGAGCAGTTCTTC.

The chain employs TRBV5-4 and TRBJ1-6, with D possibly matching TRBD1 (5 bases). This CDR3 contains 16 residues. V was clipped by 0 bases and J by 3 bases, with 10 bases between them. Germline assignment: CDR1 SGHNT and CDR2 YYREEE (reference sequence). The DNA of the CDR3 is TGTGCCAGCAGCTTGGTAGGGCAGGGCTATAATTCACCCCTCCACTTT. This encodes CASSLVGQGYNSPLHF.

The chain has TRBV5-1 and TRBJ2-3; D possibly corresponds to TRBD2 (5 bases). V lost 3 bases and J 3 bases, leaving 14 bases between the germline ends. The CDR3 spans 15 residues. Germline V CDR1 and CDR2: SGHRS, YFSETQ. CDR3 region: CASSSRIRGTDTQYF. The CDR3 DNA reads TGCGCCAGCAGCTCGCGTATCCGGGGTACAGATACGCAGTATTTT.

The rearrangement joins TRBV11-2 to TRBJ2-2, with 9 nucleotides matching TRBD2. After removal of 3 bases from V and 5 bases from J, the junction contained 7 bases not matched to a gene. Germline loops: CDR1 SGHAT, CDR2 FQNNGV. The CDR3 has 16 residues. CDR3 DNA sequence: TGTGCCAGCAGCTTTGGCGGGAGGGCCTATACCGGGGAGCTGTTTTTT. Translated: CASSFGGRAYTGELFF.

The genes are TRBV7-9 and TRBJ2-1; 11 positions match TRBD2. With V trimmed by 5 bases and J by 10 bases, 13 bases remained unmatched. CDR1 is SEHNR, CDR2 FQNEAQ, per germline (reference sequence). This CDR3 region has 16 residues. DNA of the CDR3: TGTGCCAGCAGCCCTTACACTAGCGGGAGTGAAGAGGAGCAGTTCTTC. Translation gives CASSPYTSGSEEEQFF.

This chain connects TRBV7-7 to TRBJ2-1, with a tentative D call TRBD2 (6 bases). CDR3 length: 16 residues. Germline values: CDR1 SSHAT, CDR2 FNYEAQ (reference sequence). The ends were cut back, 6 bases at V and 9 bases at J, with 24 bases in the middle. CDR3: CASRNRPLAWVGEQFF. DNA of the CDR3: TGTGCCAGCAGAAACCGCCCACTAGCATGGGTCGGTGAGCAGTTCTTC.

The gene calls are TRBV5-1 and TRBJ1-1, with TRBD1 matching over 7 bases. Germline trimming cut 6 bases from V and 3 bases from J; bases unmatched to any gene: 8. The CDR3 is 14 residues long. The germline V gene encodes CDR1 SGHRS and CDR2 YFSETQ. The CDR3 sequence is CASTQRDSYTEAFF. CDR3 DNA sequence: TGCGCCAGCACCCAACGGGACAGCTACACTGAAGCTTTCTTT.

Written as DNA, the CDR3 is TGTGCCAGCAGCACCCCTCCCCCGGGACTAGCGGGCTTCCAAGAGACCCAGTACTTC. Its protein product is CASSTPPPGLAGFQETQYF. V is TRBV5-6 and J is TRBJ2-5; 12 bases are a match to TRBD2. The CDR3 runs 19 residues. Trimming cost V 4 bases and J 1 base; bases outside gene matches: 14. Germline V gene lookup returns CDR1 SGHDT and CDR2 YYEEEE.

This clone appeared a single time. The chain carries TRBV4-3 and TRBJ2-1; 7 bases line up with TRBD1. The V gene's germline CDR1 is LGHNA and CDR2 YSLEER. The CDR3 length is 17 residues. J gave up 2 bases and V 1 base, and 8 bases lay outside the gene matches. The CDR3 here is CASSQAWDSSPYNEQFF. CDR3 DNA sequence: TGCGCCAGCAGCCAAGCTTGGGACAGTTCGCCCTACAATGAGCAGTTCTTC.

As regards this clone: Distinct nucleotide sequences in the sample also encode this CDR3. The rearrangement uses TRBV7-2 and TRBJ1-4; D perhaps matches TRBD1 (6 bases). V lost 1 base to trimming and J lost 5 bases, with 8 bases between them. The V gene's germline CDR1 is SGHTA and CDR2 FQGNSA. The CDR3 runs to 14 residues. The CDR3 DNA reads TGTGCCAGCAGCTTAGACAGGGCGAATGAAAAACTGTTTTTT. Amino acids: CASSLDRANEKLFF.

The chain joins TRBV5-4 to TRBJ2-7; 9 bases fit TRBD2. This CDR3 spans 16 amino acids. Germline CDR1 is SGHNT and CDR2 is YYREEE (reference sequence). With 4 bases clipped from V and 3 bases from J, the junction kept 11 bases outside the gene matches. The DNA of the CDR3 is TGTGCCAGCAGCCCCGGGGGTAGCGGGGGAAGCTACGAGCAGTACTTC. Translation gives CASSPGGSGGSYEQYF.

The chain is built from TRBV14 and TRBJ2-7; 7 nucleotides match TRBD2. CDR1 and CDR2 (germline): SGHDN, FVKESK. This CDR3 region has 15 residues. J lost 4 bases, V lost 1 base, and 7 bases had no gene match. The CDR3 loop is CASSQVREGRYEQYF. CDR3 nucleotide sequence: TGTGCCAGCAGCCAAGTCAGGGAGGGGAGATACGAGCAGTACTTC.

The V call is TRBV2, the J call TRBJ2-1, with D tentatively TRBD2 (6 bases). The V and J ends lost 4 bases and 2 bases respectively, with 12 bases between them. CDR1 is SNHLY and CDR2 is FYNNEI in the germline V gene. CDR3 length: 15 amino acids. DNA for the CDR3: TGTGCCAGCAGTGGCGATAGCGGCGCCTACAATGAGCAGTTCTTC. Amino acid sequence: CASSGDSGAYNEQFF.

The chain recombines TRBV20-1 with TRBJ2-1; TRBD2 matches 7 bases. Trimming cost V 3 bases and J 2 bases; bases outside gene matches: 7. This CDR3 is built from 15 residues. Per germline, CDR1 DFQATT and CDR2 SNEGSKA (reference sequence). In DNA form, the CDR3 reads TGCAGTGCTAGTCTGGCGGGAGCCCCCTACAATGAGCAGTTCTTC. Amino acids: CSASLAGAPYNEQFF.

Only a few counts were recorded for this clone. The V gene is TRBV10-3, the J gene TRBJ2-7, with D hard to call. Germline CDR1 ENHRY, CDR2 SYGVKD. V lost 5 bases, J lost 7 bases, and 9 bases lay in between. The CDR3 has 11 residues. The CDR3 region has the DNA TGTGCCATCAGTCAGGCACAAGAGCAGTACTTC. Its protein is CAISQAQEQYF.

Worth noting for this clone: At the DNA level, this CDR3 is encoded by other sequences in the same sample as well. The CDR3 DNA reads as TGTGCCAGCAGCCTCACGGGAAATCAGCCCCAGCATTTT. Its protein product is CASSLTGNQPQHF. The J gene is TRBJ1-5, the V gene TRBV7-2; no reliable D call. V lost 5 bases to trimming and J lost 4 bases, with 9 bases between them. CDR1 is SGHTA and CDR2 is FQGNSA in the germline V gene. The CDR3 has 13 amino acids. Filled out from reference TRBV7-2 and TRBJ1-5, the complete variable domain reads GAGVSQSPSNKVTEKGKDVELRCDPISGHTALYWYRQSLGQGLEFLIYFQGNSAPDKSGLPSDRFSAERTGGSVSTLTIQRTQQEDSAVYLCASSLTGNQPQHFGDGTRLSIL.

V and J are TRBV30 and TRBJ1-2; 9 bases map to TRBD1. The CDR3 sequence is 14 residues long. The V gene end was trimmed by 6 bases and the J gene end by 12 bases; junction bases not matched to a gene: 17. Germline CDR1 reads GTSNPN; CDR2 reads SVGIG (reference sequence). The CDR3 region is CACINSGTGPIDTF. Written as DNA, the CDR3 is TGTGCCTGCATAAACTCCGGGACAGGGCCGATAGACACCTTC.